This TCR beta chain originates from a study of cytotoxic CD8 clonotypes in ibrutinib-treated CLL. Study-wide background: Samples yielded averages of about 250,000 productive templates and around 99,000 productive rearrangements. Study findings and constraints: Relative to age-matched healthy donors, clonality at baseline was higher, and it tracked circulating CD8+ T-cell counts.

Germline V gene lookup returns CDR1 LNHDA and CDR2 SQIVND (reference sequence). The CDR3 loop spans 17 amino acids. V shed 0 bases and J 3 bases; nucleotides not matched to a gene: 8. Sequencing used immunoSEQ multiplex PCR; TCRdb keeps in-frame clones, though not all of them. The sample holds about 160,000 clones, 81% seen once. As for this clone: Antigen specificity is unknown.

The material was PBMCs, obtained after 12 months of ibrutinib treatment. The V gene is TRBV19, the J gene TRBJ2-5; 9 bases agree with TRBD2. The source is a human donor with chronic lymphocytic leukemia. The CDR3 DNA reads as TGTGCCAGTAGTATAGATCTTAGTAGCGGGGGAAAAGAGACCCAGTACTTC. Protein: CASSIDLSSGGKETQYF.